The 8 T cell receptor beta chains listed next were all sequenced from one sample in a study of cytomegalovirus exposure and HLA in healthy donors. PCR primers comprised 60 Vbeta and 13 Jbeta primers. Clones were read by immunoSEQ multiplex PCR, and TCRdb kept only the in-frame ones, dropping some. The sample consists of some 120,000 clones, around 81% of them appearing once. The specimen was PBMCs. The receptors here all came from a woman in her thirties or forties in good health and CMV-seronegative.

This clone was found a few times. The chain has TRBV4-1 and TRBJ2-7; D perhaps matches TRBD1 (5 bases). Germline lookup yields CDR1 MGHRA and CDR2 YSYEKL. V was shortened by 3 bases and J by 3 bases, with 15 bases between the two germline ends. The CDR3 is 15 residues long. CDR3 residues: CASSHYQGTDYEQYF. DNA for the CDR3: TGCGCCAGCAGCCATTATCAGGGCACTGACTACGAGCAGTACTTC.

The rearrangement links TRBV15 to TRBJ2-1, with D possibly matching TRBD1 (6 bases). The CDR3 length is 14 residues. Per the germline V gene, CDR1 is LNHNV and CDR2 is YYDKDF (reference sequence). V was shortened by 1 base and J by 9 bases, with 13 bases between the two germline ends. CDR3 sequence: CATSRGRTDGEQFF. In nucleotides, the CDR3 is TGTGCCACCAGCAGAGGTCGGACAGATGGTGAGCAGTTCTTC.

This chain links TRBV30 with TRBJ2-1; 9 nucleotides line up with TRBD2. Germline V gene data show CDR1 as GTSNPN and CDR2 as SVGIG (reference sequence). The CDR3 covers 15 residues. With V trimmed by 0 bases and J by 4 bases, 4 bases remained unmatched. This CDR3 reads CAWSVSSGGYNEQFF. The DNA of the CDR3 is TGTGCCTGGAGTGTAAGCAGCGGGGGGTACAATGAGCAGTTCTTC.

The chain couples TRBV10-3 to TRBJ1-2, with TRBD1 identical over 7 bases. Trimming at V came to 6 bases and at J to 0 bases, leaving 4 bases not matched to a gene. This CDR3 has 14 amino acids. From germline, CDR1 is ENHRY and CDR2 SYGVKD. For the CDR3, the DNA is TGTGCCATCAGAGGGACAGCCTCTAACTATGGCTACACCTTC. Protein sequence: CAIRGTASNYGYTF.

The chain carries TRBV30 and TRBJ1-1; D ambiguous. CDR1 GTSNPN and CDR2 SVGIG come from the germline V gene (reference sequence). The CDR3 spans 14 residues. Trimming shortened V by 0 bases and J by 4 bases, and 12 bases separated the two germline ends. CDR3 residues: CAWSVGVLFTEAFF. The CDR3, as DNA: TGTGCCTGGAGTGTCGGGGTCTTGTTCACTGAAGCTTTCTTT. Drawing the rest from reference TRBV30 and TRBJ1-1, the complete variable domain is SQTIHQWPATLVQPVGSPLSLECTVEGTSNPNLYWYRQAAGRGLQLLFYSVGIGQISSEVPQNLSASRPQDRQFILSSKKLLLSDSGFYLCAWSVGVLFTEAFFGQGTRLTVV.

The rearrangement joins TRBV11-2 to TRBJ1-3; a possible D gene is TRBD1 (6 bases). The germline V gene has CDR1 SGHAT and CDR2 FQNNGV. There are 15 residues in the CDR3. Trimming stripped 3 bases from V and 4 bases from J, with 13 bases between. The CDR3 region is CASSFTGTQGNTIYF. The CDR3 coding sequence is TGTGCCAGCAGCTTTACCGGGACACAAGGAAACACCATATATTTT. The variable domain in full, completed from reference TRBV11-2 and TRBJ1-3, reads EAGVAQSPRYKIIEKRQSVAFWCNPISGHATLYWYQQILGQGPKLLIQFQNNGVVDDSQLPKDRFSAERLKGVDSTLKIQPAKLEDSAVYLCASSFTGTQGNTIYFGEGSWLTVV.

This clone showed up just a few times. This chain links TRBV7-3 with TRBJ2-7, with a tentative D call TRBD1 (5 bases). This CDR3 is built from 14 residues. Germline V gene data show CDR1 as SGHTA and CDR2 as FQGTGA. V lost 4 bases to trimming and J lost 2 bases, with 12 bases between them. The CDR3 DNA reads as TGTGCCAGCAGCTCCCAGGGTGGCCCCTACGAGCAGTACTTC. Its translation: CASSSQGGPYEQYF.

This sequence joins TRBV6-5 and TRBJ2-7, with a weak D call TRBD2 (6 bases). CDR3 length equals 15 residues. The V end lost 3 bases, the J end lost 0 bases, and 12 bases lay between the germline ends. Germline V gives CDR1 MNHEY, CDR2 SVGAGI. The CDR3 DNA is TGTGCCAGCAGTTATCGGGCGGGGCCCTCCTACGAGCAGTACTTC. Its protein is CASSYRAGPSYEQYF.